These 29 T cell receptor beta chains were all obtained from the same sample, sequenced in a study of shared clonotypes between healthy human individuals. Only in-frame clones appear in the TCRdb table, and some are missing; sequencing was by immunoSEQ multiplex PCR. The sample lists some 2.3 million clones, approximately 93% occurring once. Sequencing used naive CD4+ T cells from PBMCs. Subset denoted: CD45RA+ positively selected. These receptors all come from a man younger than 35 in good health. Some clones in this sample may be carry-over from other donors' samples.

The CDR3 DNA reads TGTGCCACCTCCCCACTAGCGGGAGTTTACGAGCAGTACTTC. Translating it yields CATSPLAGVYEQYF. The V and J genes are TRBV27 and TRBJ2-7; 11 bases match TRBD2. The germline V gene has CDR1 MNHEY and CDR2 SMNVEV (reference sequence). The J segment lost 4 bases and the V segment lost 10 bases, leaving 9 bases of the junction unmatched. The CDR3 has 14 residues.

The V and J genes are TRBV7-2 and TRBJ1-2; D call uncertain. This CDR3 is built from 12 residues. V gave up 5 bases and J gave up 8 bases, with 12 bases separating them. Germline loops: CDR1 SGHTA, CDR2 FQGNSA. The CDR3 here is CASSPRSSGYTF. CDR3 DNA sequence: TGTGCCAGCAGCCCCCGGTCGTCGGGCTACACCTTC.

The chain recombines TRBV15 with TRBJ1-3; D might be TRBD1 (6 bases). CDR3 length: 19 residues. Germline CDR1 reads LNHNV; CDR2 reads YYDKDF (reference sequence). Trimming stripped 1 base from V and 1 base from J, with 20 bases between. In DNA, the CDR3 is TGTGCCACCAGCAGAGGCCCACCGGGACAAGGGTTTTCTGGAAACACCATATATTTT. It is translated as CATSRGPPGQGFSGNTIYF.

The CDR3 loop reads CATSGGTTGELFF. The CDR3 DNA reads as TGTGCCACCAGCGGGGGAACCACCGGGGAGCTGTTTTTT. The V and J genes are TRBV15 and TRBJ2-2; D assignment may be TRBD1 or TRBD2 (5 bases each). The CDR3 is 13 residues long. Trimming removed 5 bases from V and 4 bases from J, with 8 bases in between. Per germline, CDR1 LNHNV and CDR2 YYDKDF (reference sequence).

In regard to this clone: Other nucleotide sequences in the sample specify the same CDR3. This chain links TRBV28 with TRBJ2-7; 8 nucleotides line up with TRBD2. Germline V gene sequence: CDR1 MDHEN, CDR2 SYDVKM. The CDR3 runs 13 residues. V shed 6 bases and J 0 bases; nucleotides not matched to a gene: 1. CDR3 coding DNA: TGTGCCAGCAGGGGGACTAGCTCCTACGAGCAGTACTTC. The encoded protein is CASRGTSSYEQYF.

V and J are TRBV5-4 and TRBJ2-7; TRBD1 aligns across 7 bases. The CDR3 spans 16 residues. The trim removed 0 bases at V and 3 bases at J, leaving 9 bases unmatched. Germline values: CDR1 SGHNT, CDR2 YYREEE (reference sequence). The CDR3 loop is CASSLGSRGPYYEQYF. The DNA for the CDR3 is TGTGCCAGCAGCTTGGGGTCGAGGGGGCCATACTACGAGCAGTACTTC.

The rearrangement links TRBV2 to TRBJ1-5, with 7 bases that match TRBD1. J gave up 6 bases and V 8 bases, and 10 bases lay outside the gene matches. This CDR3 comprises 14 residues. Per the germline V gene, CDR1 is SNHLY and CDR2 is FYNNEI. This chain's CDR3 is CASHENRGFQPQHF. The CDR3 nucleotides read TGTGCCAGCCACGAGAACAGGGGTTTTCAGCCCCAGCATTTT.

V usage is TRBV11-1 and J usage is TRBJ2-1; D is uncertain. CDR1 SGHAT and CDR2 FQDESV come from the germline V gene (reference sequence). V lost 1 base, J lost 8 bases, and 15 bases lay in between. CDR3 length: 15 residues. The CDR3 DNA sequence: TGTGCCAGCAGCTTAGGTTCAGGCCCTTGGGATGAGCAGTTCTTC. As protein: CASSLGSGPWDEQFF. The whole variable domain, filled in from reference TRBV11-1 and TRBJ2-1, reads EAEVAQSPRYKITEKSQAVAFWCDPISGHATLYWYRQILGQGPELLVQFQDESVVDDSQLPKDRFSAERLKGVDSTLKIQPAELGDSAMYLCASSLGSGPWDEQFFGPGTRLTVL.

The genes are TRBV25-1 and TRBJ1-1; weak D call: TRBD1 (5 bases). Germline CDR1 MGHDK, CDR2 SYGVNS. Trimming shortened V by 7 bases and J by 5 bases, and 14 bases separated the two germline ends. CDR3 length: 13 amino acids. The chain's CDR3 is CASTRGGSTEAFF. In DNA form, the CDR3 reads TGTGCCAGCACCCGGGGGGGTTCTACTGAAGCTTTCTTT.

The CDR3 DNA reads as TGTGCCATCAGTGAGTCGAGGGGACAGGGGGCCGAGCAGTACTTC. This sequence encodes CAISESRGQGAEQYF. The V gene is TRBV10-3, the J gene TRBJ2-7, with 12 bases lining up with TRBD1. Germline assignment: CDR1 ENHRY and CDR2 SYGVKD. This CDR3 is built from 15 residues. The V and J ends lost 0 bases and 6 bases, in that order; junction bases with no gene match: 3.

The chain uses TRBV5-1 and TRBJ1-4; D possibly corresponds to TRBD1 (5 bases). The CDR3 runs 18 residues. V lost 0 bases and J lost 5, with 20 bases in between. The germline gives CDR1 SGHRS, CDR2 YFSETQ. The CDR3 coding sequence is TGCGCCAGCAGCTTGGCTAGTCCTGGGGGTAGGGGAAATGAAAAACTGTTTTTT. Protein product: CASSLASPGGRGNEKLFF.

In regard to this clone: Distinct nucleotide sequences in the sample also encode this CDR3. DNA of the CDR3: TGTGCCAGCAGCTTAGGCGTATCCTACGAGCAGTACTTC. Its translation is CASSLGVSYEQYF. V is TRBV5-4 and J is TRBJ2-7; D unclear. The CDR3 consists of 13 residues. Germline loops: CDR1 SGHNT, CDR2 YYREEE (reference sequence). V shed 2 bases and J shed 1 base, with 7 bases lying between them.

This chain joins TRBV30 and TRBJ1-1, with TRBD1 as a possible D gene (6 bases). Between the trimmed V and J ends, which lost 5 bases and 3 bases, there was a span of 16 bases. CDR1 and CDR2 (germline): GTSNPN, SVGIG (reference sequence). This CDR3 contains 14 residues. CDR3 nucleotides: TGTGCCTGGGAGCGCGGAGCAGGGGACACTGAAGCTTTCTTT. Its protein is CAWERGAGDTEAFF.

This chain joins TRBV27 and TRBJ2-3; 12 nucleotides match TRBD2. CDR1 MNHEY and CDR2 SMNVEV come from the germline V gene (reference sequence). The CDR3 length is 15 residues. Unmatched junction bases numbered 5, after V lost 4 bases and J lost 6 bases. CDR3 region: CASSSPSGGADTQYF. The CDR3 nucleotides are TGTGCCAGCAGTTCCCCTAGCGGGGGGGCCGATACGCAGTATTTT.

The rearrangement uses TRBV5-8 and TRBJ2-7; either TRBD1 or TRBD2 may fit D (5 bases each). Trimming removed 0 bases from V and 4 bases from J, with 5 bases in between. CDR3 length: 12 residues. The germline gives CDR1 SGHTS, CDR2 YDEGEE. The CDR3 loop is CASSLGGYEQYF. The CDR3 DNA sequence: TGTGCCAGCAGCTTGGGGGGGTACGAGCAGTACTTC.

The chain couples TRBV6-1 to TRBJ1-1, with a weak D call TRBD1 (5 bases). Germline V gene sequence: CDR1 MNHNS, CDR2 SASEGT. The CDR3 length is 13 residues. V lost 4 bases, J lost 4 bases, and 10 bases lay in between. CDR3 DNA: TGTGCCAGCAGTGTAGGGGAGGTCACTGAAGCTTTCTTT. Its protein is CASSVGEVTEAFF.

This rearrangement joins TRBV6-1 to TRBJ2-5; D call uncertain. The CDR3 loop spans 15 amino acids. V lost 6 bases, J lost 4 bases, and 18 bases lay in between. Germline CDR1 reads MNHNS; CDR2 reads SASEGT. CDR3 in DNA: TGTGCCAGCAGCGGGTGGGTGCCCTCCAGAGAGACCCAGTACTTC. Translation: CASSGWVPSRETQYF.

The chain recombines TRBV7-9 with TRBJ2-5; a possible D gene is TRBD1 (5 bases). Judging by the DNA end, TRBJ2-7 fits better; the J call may be wrong. The CDR3 is 15 amino acids. Germline CDR1 is SEHNR and CDR2 is FQNEAQ (reference sequence). The CDR3 spells CASSPTLARAHEQYF. The CDR3 DNA reads TGTGCCAGCAGTCCCACCCTCGCCAGGGCCCACGAGCAGTACTTC.

This clone was counted a few times. The V call is TRBV4-2, the J call TRBJ1-2; no clear D gene. CDR3 size: 13 residues. V was trimmed by 4 bases and J by 8 bases, leaving 14 bases between them. Germline V lookup: CDR1 LGHNA, CDR2 YNFKEQ. The CDR3 spells CASSPARSAGYTF. CDR3 sequence (DNA): TGTGCCAGCAGCCCCGCTAGATCGGCGGGCTACACCTTC.

V and J are TRBV19 and TRBJ1-5; D is ambiguous. The CDR3 length is 13 residues. Germline values: CDR1 LNHDA, CDR2 SQIVND (reference sequence). V was clipped by 9 bases and J by 2 bases, with 11 bases between them. DNA for the CDR3: TGTGCCAGCGCGGGAGGACGCAATCAGCCCCAGCATTTT. It codes for CASAGGRNQPQHF.

On this clone itself: An end of the junction differs from the germline gene, which may be a read error. The V call is TRBV7-9, the J call TRBJ1-4; D gene ambiguous. Germline-derived CDR1 and CDR2 are SEHNR and FQNEAQ (reference sequence). This CDR3 comprises 15 residues. This CDR3 is CASSLGINSNEKLFF. CDR3 nucleotides: TGTGCCAGCAGTTTAGGGATAAACTCTAATGAAAAACTGTTTTTT. The full variable domain, its missing parts supplied by reference TRBV7-9 and TRBJ1-4, is DTGVSQNPRHKITKRGQNVTFRCDPISEHNRLYWYRQTLGQGPEFLTYFQNEAQLEKSRLLSDRFSAERPKGSFSTLEIQRTEQGDSAMYLCASSLGINSNEKLFFGSGTQLSVL.

V is TRBV5-4 and J is TRBJ2-7, with D perhaps assigned TRBD1 or TRBD2 (6 bases each). Deletions cut 1 base from V and 7 bases from J, with 24 bases between. Germline V gives CDR1 SGHNT, CDR2 YYREEE (reference sequence). The CDR3 is 17 residues long. CDR3 protein: CASSLTSSGEGVGEQYF. CDR3 coding DNA: TGTGCCAGCAGCTTGACTAGCTCCGGAGAGGGGGTAGGTGAGCAGTACTTC.

The chain joins TRBV12-5 to TRBJ2-3; 7 bases are shared with TRBD1. CDR3 length: 15 amino acids. Per the germline V gene, CDR1 is LGHNT and CDR2 is FRNRAP. V shed 1 base, J shed 2 bases, and the junction held 3 bases outside the gene matches. Here the CDR3 reads CASGLGGQDTDTQYF. The CDR3 nucleotides read TGTGCTAGTGGTTTGGGCGGACAGGACACAGATACGCAGTATTTT.

This clone was observed a single time. This chain joins TRBV11-2 and TRBJ2-1; D might be TRBD1 or TRBD2, each matching 5 bases. V lost 5 bases to trimming and J lost 7 bases, with 12 bases between them. Germline CDR1 reads SGHAT; CDR2 reads FQNNGV. The CDR3 is 13 residues long. The CDR3 reads CASSPGPGNEQFF. In DNA form, the CDR3 reads TGTGCCAGCAGCCCAGGGCCGGGGAATGAGCAGTTCTTC.

V usage is TRBV18 and J usage is TRBJ2-2; tentative D call: TRBD1 (6 bases). V lost 0 bases and J lost 4, with 12 bases in between. Germline CDR1 KGHSH, CDR2 LQKENI. CDR3 length: 16 residues. The CDR3 here is CASSPPVRTATGELFF. CDR3 in DNA: TGTGCCAGCTCACCACCGGTTCGGACAGCCACCGGGGAGCTGTTTTTT. The full variable domain, with the rest looked up from reference TRBV18 and TRBJ2-2, is NAGVMQNPRHLVRRRGQEARLRCSPMKGHSHVYWYRQLPEEGLKFMVYLQKENIIDESGMPKERFSAEFPKEGPSILRIQQVVRGDSAAYFCASSPPVRTATGELFFGEGSRLTVL.

The chain uses TRBV28 and TRBJ2-3; 10 nucleotides agree with TRBD1. The CDR3 has 15 residues. V dropped 5 bases and J dropped 2; count of bases not matched to a gene: 4. Germline V gene data show CDR1 as MDHEN and CDR2 as SYDVKM. As DNA, the CDR3 is TGTGCCAGCAGTATAGGGACAGGGGTCACAGATACGCAGTATTTT. Amino acid sequence: CASSIGTGVTDTQYF.

This clone has a single count. The gene calls are TRBV7-9 and TRBJ2-2; D gene unclear. V shed 3 bases and J shed 4 bases, with 18 bases lying between them. CDR3 length equals 17 residues. CDR1 and CDR2 from the germline V gene are SEHNR and FQNEAQ (reference sequence). The CDR3 spells CASSFPVGPLPTGELFF. The CDR3 coding sequence is TGTGCCAGCAGCTTTCCGGTCGGGCCCCTGCCCACCGGGGAGCTGTTTTTT.

The J gene is TRBJ2-7, the V gene TRBV10-3; TRBD1 agrees at 7 bases. This CDR3 has 14 amino acids. The J segment lost 0 bases and the V segment lost 7 bases, leaving 6 bases of the junction unmatched. In germline, CDR1 is ENHRY, CDR2 SYGVKD. CDR3 region: CAINPDRSSYEQYF. The CDR3 region has the DNA TGTGCCATCAATCCGGACAGGTCCTCCTACGAGCAGTACTTC.

The chain uses TRBV2 and TRBJ1-2; D gene uncertain. The CDR3 is made up of 13 amino acids. CDR1 and CDR2 (germline): SNHLY, FYNNEI. Trimming took off 3 bases at V and 10 bases at J, with 15 bases between the two ends. DNA of the CDR3: TGTGCCAGCAGTGAGGCCAAGCAGATGGCCTACACCTTC. Its translation is CASSEAKQMAYTF. Looking up the rest from reference TRBV2 and TRBJ1-2 gives the full variable domain: EPEVTQTPSHQVTQMGQEVILRCVPISNHLYFYWYRQILGQKVEFLVSFYNNEISEKSEIFDDQFSVERPDGSNFTLKIRSTKLEDSAMYFCASSEAKQMAYTFGSGTRLTVV.